Below, 29 T cell receptor beta chains from the same sample are listed, as sequenced in a study of blood T cell repertoires in COVID-19. Profiling relied on immunoSEQ multiplex PCR, and the TCRdb table lists in-frame clones only, not all of them. The data show a few hundred thousand clones, 85% to 90% seen once. The sequenced sample consisted of PBMCs or T cells enriched from blood (not recorded which). These receptors were collected from a woman aged 18-29 years who had recovered from COVID-19.

This chain's CDR3 is CASSQDLGVGQPQHF. CDR3 nucleotide sequence: TGTGCCAGCAGCCAAGATCTCGGGGTGGGTCAGCCCCAGCATTTT. The V call is TRBV3-1 (or the pseudogene TRBV3-2), the J call TRBJ1-5; the D is unclear. The germline V gene encodes CDR1 LGHDT and CDR2 YNNKEL (reference sequence). The length of the CDR3 is 15 residues. V was cut by 0 bases and J by 6 bases, with 12 bases left in between.

Worth noting for this clone: Mismatch with germline at one junction end may stem from a read error. The V gene is TRBV7-2, the J gene TRBJ1-2; 8 nucleotides align to TRBD1. Per germline, CDR1 SGHTA and CDR2 FQGNSA. The CDR3 runs to 12 residues. The CDR3 bases are TGTGCCAGCAGCTTAGTCGACAGGGGATCCTCCTTC. Protein sequence: CASSLVDRGSSF. The whole variable domain, filled in from reference TRBV7-2 and TRBJ1-2, reads GAGVSQSPSNKVTEKGKDVELRCDPISGHTALYWYRQSLGQGLEFLIYFQGNSAPDKSGLPSDRFSAERTGGSVSTLTIQRTQQEDSAVYLCASSLVDRGSSFGSGTRLTVV.

The V gene is TRBV13, the J gene TRBJ1-6; 7 bases match TRBD1. Germline V gives CDR1 PRHDT, CDR2 FYEKMQ (reference sequence). CDR3 length: 17 residues. Trimming removed 5 bases from V and 1 base from J; junction bases left unmatched: 8. The CDR3 nucleotides read TGTGCCAGCAGCAGCGCAGGGGGAAGATCCTATAATTCACCCCTCCACTTT. Residues: CASSSAGGRSYNSPLHF.

This chain connects TRBV11-3 to TRBJ1-1; D may be TRBD1 (5 bases). The CDR3 length is 13 residues. CDR1 and CDR2 from the germline V gene are SGHNT and YENEEA. The V end lost 0 bases, the J end lost 4 bases, and 6 bases lay between the germline ends. CDR3 DNA: TGTGCCAGCAGCTTAGACAGGGCCACTGAAGCTTTCTTT. It specifies CASSLDRATEAFF.

The chain has TRBV5-4 and TRBJ2-3; 8 nucleotides match TRBD1. Germline V gene data show CDR1 as SGHNT and CDR2 as YYREEE (reference sequence). After removal of 4 bases from V and 0 bases from J, the junction contained 16 bases not matched to a gene. CDR3 length equals 19 residues. CDR3 sequence: CASSGLGQGAPLSTDTQYF. In nucleotides, the CDR3 is TGTGCCAGCAGCGGGTTAGGGCAGGGGGCACCCCTTAGCACAGATACGCAGTATTTT.

The chain's CDR3 is CASSFGGDQPQHF. CDR3 DNA: TGTGCCAGCAGCTTTGGGGGGGATCAGCCCCAGCATTTT. The J gene is TRBJ1-5, the V gene TRBV7-9, with a possible D match to TRBD1 (5 bases). Trimming removed 3 bases from V and 5 bases from J, with 8 bases in between. CDR3 length equals 13 residues. Germline V gives CDR1 SEHNR, CDR2 FQNEAQ (reference sequence).

The chain employs TRBV1 and TRBJ1-5. TRBV1 is classified as a pseudogene. The CDR3 covers 14 residues. CDR3 region: CTSSHPAGDQPQHF. In nucleotides, the CDR3 is TGCACCAGCAGCCATCCAGCGGGGGATCAGCCCCAGCATTTT.

The chain uses TRBV20-1 and TRBJ2-5; no clear D gene. Trimming cost V 8 bases and J 5 bases, with 9 bases left between them. The CDR3 totals 10 residues. The germline V gene has CDR1 DFQATT and CDR2 SNEGSKA (reference sequence). The CDR3 spells CSLWQETQYF. The CDR3 DNA reads TGCAGTTTGTGGCAGGAGACCCAGTACTTC.

The chain uses TRBV6-2 or TRBV6-3 and TRBJ1-4; no reliable D call. CDR1 MNHEY and CDR2 SVGEGT come from the germline V gene. The CDR3 is made up of 15 amino acids. The ends were cut back, 4 bases at V and 3 bases at J, with 12 bases in the middle. The CDR3 coding sequence is TGTGCCAGCAGTTCGCGGGGATGGGCTAATGAAAAACTGTTTTTT. As protein: CASSSRGWANEKLFF.

This clone was detected once. This sequence joins TRBV19 and TRBJ2-2, with D tentatively TRBD1 (6 bases). V lost 5 bases, J lost 6 bases, and 13 bases lay in between. The CDR3 covers 14 residues. Per the germline V gene, CDR1 is LNHDA and CDR2 is SQIVND (reference sequence). CDR3 in DNA: TGTGCCAGTAGTCCTGGACAGAATGCCGGGGAGCTGTTTTTT. It encodes CASSPGQNAGELFF.

V is TRBV9 and J is TRBJ2-1; 11 nucleotides agree with TRBD2. V shed 0 bases, J shed 3 bases, and the junction held 8 bases outside the gene matches. This CDR3 is 18 amino acids long. Germline CDR1 and CDR2: SGDLS and YYNGEE. The CDR3 DNA follows: TGTGCCAGCAGCGTAGTGAATAGCGGGGGGGCCGTCTACAATGAGCAGTTCTTC. Its protein is CASSVVNSGGAVYNEQFF. Together with reference TRBV9 and TRBJ2-1, the CDR3 gives the full variable domain: DSGVTQTPKHLITATGQRVTLRCSPRSGDLSVYWYQQSLDQGLQFLIQYYNGEERAKGNILERFSAQQFPDLHSELNLSSLELGDSALYFCASSVVNSGGAVYNEQFFGPGTRLTVL.

The chain carries TRBV9 and TRBJ2-3; TRBD2 aligns across 7 bases. J gave up 6 bases and V 3 bases, and 13 bases lay outside the gene matches. In germline, CDR1 is SGDLS, CDR2 YYNGEE. The CDR3 covers 16 residues. Written as DNA, the CDR3 is TGTGCCAGCAGCGGTAGCGGGTCCCCCGCAACGGATACGCAGTATTTT. It is translated as CASSGSGSPATDTQYF.

J is TRBJ1-5 and V is TRBV7-9; 8 bases line up with TRBD1. V lost 4 bases, J lost 7 bases, and 9 bases stayed unmatched. The length of the CDR3 is 15 residues. The germline V gene has CDR1 SEHNR and CDR2 FQNEAQ (reference sequence). In nucleotides, the CDR3 is TGTGCCAGCAGCTCGGGACAGGTAGTTGGCCAGCCCCAGCATTTT. Its protein is CASSSGQVVGQPQHF.

This clone was detected once. The chain employs TRBV19 and TRBJ1-1, with a possible D match to TRBD1 (6 bases). Trimming left V 2 bases short and J 1 base short, with 11 bases between. CDR1 LNHDA and CDR2 SQIVND come from the germline V gene (reference sequence). The CDR3 is 15 amino acids. CDR3 nucleotide sequence: TGTGCCAGTAGTATATATGGGGGCCCGAACACTGAAGCTTTCTTT. Protein product: CASSIYGGPNTEAFF.

The chain combines TRBV24-1 with TRBJ2-7; 7 nucleotides align to TRBD1. The CDR3 extends over 12 amino acids. J was trimmed by 5 bases and V by 9 bases; bases with no gene match: 6. Germline loops: CDR1 KGHDR, CDR2 SFDVKD. The CDR3 loop is CATSDRSDEQYF. CDR3 bases: TGTGCCACCTCGGACAGGTCAGACGAGCAGTACTTC.

J is TRBJ1-1 and V is TRBV24-1; D ambiguous. The germline gives CDR1 KGHDR, CDR2 SFDVKD. Between the trimmed V and J ends, which lost 8 bases and 0 bases, there was a span of 9 bases. The CDR3 totals 13 residues. Written as DNA, the CDR3 is TGTGCCACCATGGATAGCATGAACACTGAAGCTTTCTTT. Its protein is CATMDSMNTEAFF.

The rearrangement uses TRBV4-3 and TRBJ2-5; 13 bases are a match to TRBD2. The length of the CDR3 is 18 residues. V was clipped by 4 bases and J by 2 bases; unmatched bases: 10. Germline CDR1 and CDR2: LGHNA and YSLEER. CDR3 nucleotide sequence: TGCGCCAGCAGCCTTAGTATCGGGACTAGCGGGGCTCAAGAGACCCAGTACTTC. Its protein product is CASSLSIGTSGAQETQYF.

J is TRBJ1-4 and V is TRBV5-1, with 10 bases aligning to TRBD1. CDR1 SGHRS and CDR2 YFSETQ come from the germline V gene. Trimming at V came to 3 bases and at J to 8 bases, leaving 7 bases not matched to a gene. This CDR3 comprises 15 residues. CDR3 in DNA: TGCGCCAGCAGCTCAGGGGACAGGGGTTGGGAAAAACTGTTTTTT. This translates into CASSSGDRGWEKLFF.

In this sample, this clone turned up a few times. The CDR3 region is CASSRTYRGLETNEKLFF. The CDR3 nucleotides are TGTGCCAGCAGCCGAACGTACAGGGGGTTGGAAACTAATGAAAAACTGTTTTTT. The chain uses TRBV4-2 and TRBJ1-4; TRBD1 agrees at 8 bases. Trimming took 4 bases from V and 1 from J; bases not matched to a gene: 11. The CDR3 totals 18 residues. Germline-derived CDR1 and CDR2 are LGHNA and YNFKEQ.

The V gene is TRBV5-1, the J gene TRBJ1-1; 8 nucleotides line up with TRBD1. V shed 0 bases, J shed 3 bases, and the junction held 4 bases outside the gene matches. Per germline, CDR1 SGHRS and CDR2 YFSETQ. There are 15 residues in the CDR3. The DNA for the CDR3 is TGCGCCAGCAGCTTGGTCGGACAGGGAGACACTGAAGCTTTCTTT. Translation: CASSLVGQGDTEAFF.

This clone was counted a single time. The V gene is TRBV2, the J gene TRBJ1-1; D unclear. CDR3 length: 13 amino acids. The germline gives CDR1 SNHLY, CDR2 FYNNEI. Trimming pared 6 bases from V and 5 bases from J, leaving 13 bases between. The CDR3 DNA is TGTGCCAGCAGGGCCAGTCAGGAAACTGAAGCTTTCTTT. This gives the protein CASRASQETEAFF. The entire variable domain, with the rest obtained from reference TRBV2 and TRBJ1-1, is as follows: EPEVTQTPSHQVTQMGQEVILRCVPISNHLYFYWYRQILGQKVEFLVSFYNNEISEKSEIFDDQFSVERPDGSNFTLKIRSTKLEDSAMYFCASRASQETEAFFGQGTRLTVV.

The chain carries TRBV6-5 and TRBJ1-5; 9 nucleotides match TRBD1. The germline gives CDR1 MNHEY, CDR2 SVGAGI. This CDR3 spans 14 amino acids. With 6 bases clipped from V and 9 bases from J, the junction kept 9 bases outside the gene matches. The CDR3 sequence: CASSAGQGIVPQHF. CDR3 DNA sequence: TGTGCCAGCAGCGCGGGACAGGGCATTGTGCCCCAGCATTTT.

The CDR3 spells CASSGQTYNEQFF. CDR3 nucleotide sequence: TGTGCCAGCTCTGGGCAGACCTACAATGAGCAGTTCTTC. The J gene is TRBJ2-1, the V gene TRBV7-3; no clear D. The V gene lost 8 bases and the J gene lost 2 bases, with 10 bases spanning the gap. This CDR3 comprises 13 residues. The V gene's germline CDR1 is SGHTA and CDR2 FQGTGA.

The V and J genes are TRBV6-6 and TRBJ2-7; 12 positions match TRBD2. Germline CDR1 is MNHNY and CDR2 is SVGAGI (reference sequence). The CDR3 length is 16 residues. The trim removed 2 bases at V and 2 bases at J, leaving 4 bases unmatched. CDR3 sequence (DNA): TGTGCCAGCAGTTACCCACTAGCGGGGGGCCCCTACGAGCAGTACTTC. This encodes CASSYPLAGGPYEQYF.

The sample holds a few counts of this clone. This rearrangement joins TRBV4-1 to TRBJ2-5; 11 bases map to TRBD2. Trimming removed 4 bases from V and 5 bases from J; junction bases left unmatched: 9. The CDR3 totals 16 residues. Germline lookup yields CDR1 MGHRA and CDR2 YSYEKL. For the CDR3, the DNA is TGCGCCAGCAGCCTTAGCGGGGGGGCCCAAGGGGAGACCCAGTACTTC. Amino acids: CASSLSGGAQGETQYF.

This clone came up once. The rearrangement uses TRBV24-1 and TRBJ2-1; TRBD2 aligns across 15 bases. Unmatched junction bases numbered 9, after V lost 2 bases and J lost 5 bases. Germline-derived CDR1 and CDR2 are KGHDR and SFDVKD. The CDR3 length is 19 residues. The CDR3 DNA sequence: TGTGCCACCAGTGATTCCGGGACTAGCGGGGGGCCCTTGAACAATGAGCAGTTCTTC. Encoded protein: CATSDSGTSGGPLNNEQFF.

The count of this clone is one. The gene calls are TRBV7-9 and TRBJ2-2; possible D gene TRBD2, 5 bases. CDR1 and CDR2 from the germline V gene are SEHNR and FQNEAQ (reference sequence). The CDR3 is 12 residues long. Trimming shortened V by 5 bases and J by 6 bases, and 7 bases separated the two germline ends. CDR3 nucleotides: TGTGCCAGCAGCGTCGGGGCCGGGGAGCTGTTTTTT. Translated, it gives CASSVGAGELFF.

The chain joins TRBV15 to TRBJ1-1, with no clear D. From germline, CDR1 is LNHNV and CDR2 YYDKDF (reference sequence). V was pared by 4 bases and J by 1 base, with 7 bases between. There are 13 residues in the CDR3. CDR3 in DNA: TGTGCCACCAGCACCTTCCCGAACACTGAAGCTTTCTTT. This translates into CATSTFPNTEAFF.

This clone occurred once. The rearrangement joins TRBV28 to TRBJ2-7; TRBD1 agrees at 8 bases. This CDR3 contains 15 residues. Per germline, CDR1 MDHEN and CDR2 SYDVKM. V was clipped by 3 bases and J by 6 bases; unmatched bases: 10. CDR3 amino acids: CASSFPTGVIGEQYF. The CDR3 DNA follows: TGTGCCAGCAGTTTCCCGACAGGGGTGATTGGCGAGCAGTACTTC.